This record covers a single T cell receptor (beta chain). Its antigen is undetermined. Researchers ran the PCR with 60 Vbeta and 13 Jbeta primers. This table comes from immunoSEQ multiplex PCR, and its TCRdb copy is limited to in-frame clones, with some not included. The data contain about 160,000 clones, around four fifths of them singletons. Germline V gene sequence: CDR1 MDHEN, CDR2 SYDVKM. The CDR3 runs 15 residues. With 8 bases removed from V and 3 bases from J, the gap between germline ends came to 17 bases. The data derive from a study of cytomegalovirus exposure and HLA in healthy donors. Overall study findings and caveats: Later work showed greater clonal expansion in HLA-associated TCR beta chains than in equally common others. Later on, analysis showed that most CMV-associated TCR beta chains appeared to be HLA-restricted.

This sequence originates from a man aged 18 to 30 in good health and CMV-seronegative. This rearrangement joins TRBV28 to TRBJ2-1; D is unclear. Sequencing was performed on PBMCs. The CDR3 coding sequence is TGTGCCAGCGTTTACTCCCGAGCTGGCTACAATGAGCAGTTCTTC. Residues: CASVYSRAGYNEQFF.